Here is one TCR beta chain with its context. The antigen is unknown. This sample is part of a study of cytomegalovirus exposure and HLA in healthy donors. Whole-study findings and limits: Later findings reportedly placed an Asian-associated ancestry cluster below the approximately 670-donor mean for N-insertions. Presence/absence analysis assumed near-uniform sequencing depth across donors. In a later analysis, a missense DCLRE1C variant was linked to TCR beta V- and J-gene trimming. Rare TCR sequences predominated, though certain public TCRs were found in many donors.

The PCR ran on 60 Vbeta and 13 Jbeta primers. Sequencing used immunoSEQ multiplex PCR; TCRdb keeps in-frame clones, though not all of them. The data show 90,000 to 150,000 clones, about 9.4% seen once. The sequence was obtained from a woman between 35 and 50 years old in good health and CMV-seropositive. The sample comprised PBMCs.

The CDR3 protein is CASSQTLSATNEKLFF. DNA for the CDR3: TGCGCCAGCAGCCAAACCCTAAGTGCAACTAATGAAAAACTGTTTTTT. V is TRBV5-1 and J is TRBJ1-4; D is undetermined. Between the trimmed V and J ends, which lost 4 bases and 0 bases, there was a span of 13 bases. The CDR3 is made up of 16 amino acids. CDR1 is SGHRS, CDR2 YFSETQ, per germline.